A selection of T cell receptor beta chains follows, all from one sample in a study of cytomegalovirus exposure and HLA in healthy donors. The data were produced by immunoSEQ multiplex PCR, yet TCRdb's version contains in-frame clones alone and is incomplete. The repertoire holds about 140,000 clones, over 70% seen once, with roughly 3% in the top ten. Input material: PBMCs. These receptors originate from a male donor in good health and CMV-seronegative. Each CDR3 is given with its conserved first and last residue. Fields, in order: V gene, D gene, clone size, J gene, CDR3 DNA, CDR3 protein. D genes are given only for firm matches. Clone sizes are given selectively: once, few, many, or a class where the clone is expanded.

TRBV7-3	.	once	TRBJ1-6	TGTGCCAGCTCGAGCTCCTATAATTCACCCCTCCACTTT	CASSSSYNSPLHF
TRBV5-8	TRBD2	.	TRBJ2-1	TGTGCCAGCGGGCTACGGGGGACTAGAGTATACAATGAGCAGTTCTTC	CASGLRGTRVYNEQFF
TRBV6-1	TRBD1	.	TRBJ1-4	TGTGCCAGCAGTGAATTAACAGGGGGCGGTGAAAAACTGTTTTTT	CASSELTGGGEKLFF
TRBV27	.	.	TRBJ1-5	TGTGCCAGCAGTTTAGGGGGGTATAGCAATCAGCCCCAGCATTTT	CASSLGGYSNQPQHF
TRBV7-2	.	.	TRBJ1-1	TGTGCCAGCACCGGCGGTAGAGAAGCTTTCTTT	CASTGGREAFF
TRBV30	.	once	TRBJ1-2	TGTGCCTGGAGTTCGGGGTCATCCTACACCTTC	CAWSSGSSYTF
TRBV6-1	.	.	TRBJ2-7	TGTGCCAGCGAGACCGGGACAAACGCGTACTTC	CASETGTNAYF
TRBV5-5	.	few	TRBJ1-5	TGTGCCAGCAGCTTTAACGGGGGGGAAAGGCATTTT	CASSFNGGERHF
TRBV14	TRBD1	.	TRBJ1-1	TGTGCCAGCAGCTTACGGACAGGTGGGAGGACTGAAGCTTTCTTT	CASSLRTGGRTEAFF
TRBV6-1	.	few	TRBJ1-2	TGTGCCAGCAGTGAAACCATGGGGACTGGCTACCCCTTC	CASSETMGTGYPF
TRBV14	TRBD2	.	TRBJ2-3	TGTGCCAGCAGCCAACTAGCGGGCACAGATACGCAGTATTTT	CASSQLAGTDTQYF
TRBV29-1	TRBD1	.	TRBJ1-4	TGCAGCGTTGACCTGGGACAGGAGAGGGAAAAACTGTTTTTT	CSVDLGQEREKLFF
TRBV6-5	TRBD1	.	TRBJ2-1	TGTGCCAGCAGGATCGACAGGGGAGGCAATGAGCAGTTCTTC	CASRIDRGGNEQFF
TRBV7-9	.	once	TRBJ2-1	TGTGCCAGCACCCCACAGGGTTCTTCCTACAATGAGCAGTTCTTC	CASTPQGSSYNEQFF
TRBV5-6	TRBD1	.	TRBJ2-1	TGTGCCAGCAGCTTGGAGTTAGGGGGCGCGGTGAGGGAGCAGTTCTTC	CASSLELGGAVREQFF
TRBV7-2	.	.	TRBJ2-7	TGTGCCAGCAGCTTAGCCAGGGGCCTTCCCTACGAGCAGTACTTC	CASSLARGLPYEQYF
TRBV5-6	.	once	TRBJ1-1	TGTGCCAGCAGCTTTGGCCCTCGGGGGAACACTGAAGCTTTCTTT	CASSFGPRGNTEAFF